Listed below are T cell receptor beta chains from one sample, sequenced in a study of blood T cell repertoires in COVID-19. Generated by immunoSEQ multiplex PCR, the TCRdb table keeps only in-frame clones and is missing some. This sample has 100,000 or so clones, with 82% found just once. Sequencing input: peripheral blood. Receptors originate from a man aged 80 or over with acute or convalescent COVID-19. CDR3s include the opening cysteine and the closing phenylalanine or tryptophan. Fields, in order: clone size, J gene, D gene, V gene, CDR3 protein, CDR3 DNA. A D gene is named only where the DNA matches it firmly. Rows give clone size only sometimes, using once, few, many, or a class for an expanded clone.

clone size: once
J gene: TRBJ2-6
D gene: -
V gene: TRBV11-3
CDR3 protein: CASSAQGTGANVLTF
CDR3 DNA: TGTGCCAGCAGCGCGCAGGGGACCGGGGCCAACGTCCTGACTTTC

clone size: -
J gene: TRBJ1-6
D gene: -
V gene: TRBV4-3
CDR3 protein: CASSPRQSSYNSPLHF
CDR3 DNA: TGCGCCAGCAGCCCCAGACAGAGCTCCTATAATTCACCCCTCCACTTT

clone size: -
J gene: TRBJ1-1
D gene: -
V gene: TRBV3-1/TRBV3-2
CDR3 protein: CASSQLTEAFF
CDR3 DNA: TGTGCCAGCAGCCAACTGACTGAAGCTTTCTTT

clone size: -
J gene: TRBJ2-2
D gene: TRBD1
V gene: TRBV11-3
CDR3 protein: CASSPDRGTGELFF
CDR3 DNA: TGTGCCAGCAGCCCAGACAGGGGGACCGGGGAGCTGTTTTTT

clone size: -
J gene: TRBJ2-7
D gene: -
V gene: TRBV5-5
CDR3 protein: CASSLGGRGGEQYF
CDR3 DNA: TGTGCCAGCAGCTTGGGGGGTCGGGGTGGCGAGCAGTACTTC

clone size: -
J gene: TRBJ1-1
D gene: -
V gene: TRBV9
CDR3 protein: CASSVQSRALNTEAFF
CDR3 DNA: TGTGCCAGCAGCGTCCAATCCAGGGCTCTAAACACTGAAGCTTTCTTT

clone size: once
J gene: TRBJ2-1
D gene: TRBD2
V gene: TRBV2
CDR3 protein: CASSEREGLYNEQFF
CDR3 DNA: TGTGCCAGCAGTGAAAGGGAGGGTCTGTACAATGAGCAGTTCTTC

clone size: once
J gene: TRBJ2-5
D gene: -
V gene: TRBV27
CDR3 protein: CASSRSFQETQYF
CDR3 DNA: TGTGCCAGCAGTCGGAGTTTCCAAGAGACCCAGTACTTC

clone size: -
J gene: TRBJ1-6
D gene: TRBD1
V gene: TRBV19
CDR3 protein: CASSMRTGLWSPLHF
CDR3 DNA: TGTGCCAGTAGTATGAGGACAGGCCTTTGGTCACCCCTCCACTTT

clone size: -
J gene: TRBJ1-2
D gene: -
V gene: TRBV28
CDR3 protein: CASYTWGKHGYTF
CDR3 DNA: TGTGCCAGCTACACCTGGGGCAAACATGGCTACACCTTC

clone size: many
J gene: TRBJ1-2
D gene: TRBD1
V gene: TRBV27
CDR3 protein: CASSSNRGRRGFGYTF
CDR3 DNA: TGTGCCAGCAGTTCCAACAGGGGGCGCCGAGGATTTGGCTACACCTTC

clone size: few
J gene: TRBJ1-5
D gene: -
V gene: TRBV2
CDR3 protein: CASSVWGREDSNQPQHF
CDR3 DNA: TGTGCCAGCAGTGTTTGGGGTCGGGAAGATAGCAATCAGCCCCAGCATTTT

clone size: -
J gene: TRBJ2-3
D gene: -
V gene: TRBV27
CDR3 protein: CASSSTGYTQYF
CDR3 DNA: TGTGCCAGCAGCTCAACAGGGTATACGCAGTATTTT

clone size: -
J gene: TRBJ2-4
D gene: -
V gene: TRBV28
CDR3 protein: CASSLYAGWDKNIQYF
CDR3 DNA: TGTGCCAGCAGTTTATATGCAGGGTGGGACAAAAACATTCAGTACTTC

clone size: few
J gene: TRBJ2-2
D gene: -
V gene: TRBV5-1
CDR3 protein: CASSGGGSTGELFF
CDR3 DNA: TGCGCCAGCAGCGGCGGGGGCAGCACCGGGGAGCTGTTTTTT

clone size: -
J gene: TRBJ2-5
D gene: TRBD1
V gene: TRBV2
CDR3 protein: CASSLGTAVRETQYF
CDR3 DNA: TGTGCCAGCAGTCTAGGGACAGCCGTCCGGGAGACCCAGTACTTC

clone size: -
J gene: TRBJ1-2
D gene: TRBD1
V gene: TRBV4-3
CDR3 protein: CASSQVPDRVGYTF
CDR3 DNA: TGCGCCAGCAGCCAAGTGCCAGACAGGGTGGGCTACACCTTC

clone size: -
J gene: TRBJ2-3
D gene: TRBD2
V gene: TRBV7-9
CDR3 protein: CASSAGLARNTDTQYF
CDR3 DNA: TGTGCCAGCAGCGCAGGACTAGCGCGGAACACAGATACGCAGTATTTT

clone size: once
J gene: TRBJ1-5
D gene: -
V gene: TRBV6-6
CDR3 protein: CASSYSRGNQPQHF
CDR3 DNA: TGTGCCAGCAGTTACTCACGGGGCAATCAGCCCCAGCATTTT

clone size: few
J gene: TRBJ1-1
D gene: TRBD1
V gene: TRBV29-1
CDR3 protein: CSVTGGLRNTEAFF
CDR3 DNA: TGCAGCGTCACAGGGGGGCTGCGGAACACTGAAGCTTTCTTT